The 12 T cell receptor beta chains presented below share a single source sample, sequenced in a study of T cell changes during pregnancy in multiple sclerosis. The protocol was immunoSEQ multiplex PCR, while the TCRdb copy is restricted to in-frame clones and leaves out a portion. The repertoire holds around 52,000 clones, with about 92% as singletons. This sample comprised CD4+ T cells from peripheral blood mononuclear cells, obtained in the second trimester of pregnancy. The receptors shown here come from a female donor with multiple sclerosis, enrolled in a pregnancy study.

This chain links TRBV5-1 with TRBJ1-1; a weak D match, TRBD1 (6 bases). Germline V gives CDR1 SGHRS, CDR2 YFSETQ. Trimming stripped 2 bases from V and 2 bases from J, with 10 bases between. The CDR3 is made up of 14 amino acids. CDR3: CASSFSGVNTEAFF. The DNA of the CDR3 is TGCGCCAGCAGCTTCTCAGGGGTCAACACTGAAGCTTTCTTT.

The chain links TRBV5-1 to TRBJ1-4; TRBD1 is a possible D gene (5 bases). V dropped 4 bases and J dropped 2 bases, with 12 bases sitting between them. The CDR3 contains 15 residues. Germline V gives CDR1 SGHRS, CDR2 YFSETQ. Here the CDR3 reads CASSPTGSTNEKLFF. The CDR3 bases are TGCGCCAGCAGCCCCACAGGTTCCACTAATGAAAAACTGTTTTTT.

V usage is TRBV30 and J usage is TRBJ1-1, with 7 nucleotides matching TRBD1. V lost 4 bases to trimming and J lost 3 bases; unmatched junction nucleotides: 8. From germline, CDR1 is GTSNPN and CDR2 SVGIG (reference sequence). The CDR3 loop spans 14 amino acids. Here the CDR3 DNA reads TGTGCCTGGACCAACAGGGGAGGATACACTGAAGCTTTCTTT. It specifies CAWTNRGGYTEAFF.

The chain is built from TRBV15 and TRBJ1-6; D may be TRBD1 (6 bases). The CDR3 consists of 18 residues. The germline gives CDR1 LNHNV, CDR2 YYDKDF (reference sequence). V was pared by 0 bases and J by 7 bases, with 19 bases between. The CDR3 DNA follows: TGTGCCACCAGCAGAGATCTCCCAGGGGCCGAACTCAATTCACCCCTCCACTTT. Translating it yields CATSRDLPGAELNSPLHF.

The CDR3 DNA reads TGTGCCAGCAGCTTGGTGGGCAGATCTGGGGCCAACGTCCTGACTTTC. Amino acid sequence: CASSLVGRSGANVLTF. This chain uses TRBV5-4 with TRBJ2-6, with D uncertain. From germline, CDR1 is SGHNT and CDR2 YYREEE (reference sequence). The CDR3 is made up of 16 amino acids. V was shortened by 0 bases and J by 1 base, with 8 bases between the two germline ends.

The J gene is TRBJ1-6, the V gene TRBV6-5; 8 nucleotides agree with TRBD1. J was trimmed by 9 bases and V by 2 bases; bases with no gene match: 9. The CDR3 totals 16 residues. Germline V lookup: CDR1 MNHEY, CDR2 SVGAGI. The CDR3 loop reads CASSYRTGRVGSPLHF. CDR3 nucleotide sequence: TGTGCCAGCAGTTACAGGACAGGGAGAGTTGGTTCACCCCTCCACTTT.

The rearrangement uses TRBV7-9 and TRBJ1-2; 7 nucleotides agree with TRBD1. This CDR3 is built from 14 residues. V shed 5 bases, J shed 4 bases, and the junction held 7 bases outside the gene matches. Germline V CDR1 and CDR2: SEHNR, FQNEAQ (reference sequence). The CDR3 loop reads CASSPDSGGYGYTF. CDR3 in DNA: TGTGCCAGCAGCCCGGATTCAGGGGGCTATGGCTACACCTTC.

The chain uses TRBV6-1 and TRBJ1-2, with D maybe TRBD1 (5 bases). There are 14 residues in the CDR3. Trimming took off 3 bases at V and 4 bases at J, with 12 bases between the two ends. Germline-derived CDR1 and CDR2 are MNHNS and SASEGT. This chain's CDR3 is CASSEGRTVYGYTF. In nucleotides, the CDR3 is TGTGCCAGCAGTGAGGGGCGCACCGTCTATGGCTACACCTTC.

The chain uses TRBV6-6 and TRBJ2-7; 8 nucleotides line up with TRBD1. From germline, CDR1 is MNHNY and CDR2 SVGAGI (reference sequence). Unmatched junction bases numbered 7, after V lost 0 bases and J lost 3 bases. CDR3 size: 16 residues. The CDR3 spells CASSYSLDRGSYEQYF. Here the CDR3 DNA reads TGTGCCAGCAGTTACTCTCTCGACAGGGGAAGCTACGAGCAGTACTTC.

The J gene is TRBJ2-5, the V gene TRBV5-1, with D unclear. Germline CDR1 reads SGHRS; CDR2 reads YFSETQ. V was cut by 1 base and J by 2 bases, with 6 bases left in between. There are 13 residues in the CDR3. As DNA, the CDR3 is TGCGCCAGCAGCTTGCCGGGTCAAGAGACCCAGTACTTC. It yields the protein CASSLPGQETQYF. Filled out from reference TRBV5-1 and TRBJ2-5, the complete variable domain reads KAGVTQTPRYLIKTRGQQVTLSCSPISGHRSVSWYQQTPGQGLQFLFEYFSETQRNKGNFPGRFSGRQFSNSRSEMNVSTLELGDSALYLCASSLPGQETQYFGPGTRLLVL.

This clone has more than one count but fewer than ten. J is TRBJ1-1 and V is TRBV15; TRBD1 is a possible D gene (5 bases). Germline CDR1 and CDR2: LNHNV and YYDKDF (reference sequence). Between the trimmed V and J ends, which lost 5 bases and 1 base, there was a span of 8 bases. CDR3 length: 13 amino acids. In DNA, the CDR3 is TGTGCCACCAGCCGGGGGGAGAACACTGAAGCTTTCTTT. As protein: CATSRGENTEAFF.

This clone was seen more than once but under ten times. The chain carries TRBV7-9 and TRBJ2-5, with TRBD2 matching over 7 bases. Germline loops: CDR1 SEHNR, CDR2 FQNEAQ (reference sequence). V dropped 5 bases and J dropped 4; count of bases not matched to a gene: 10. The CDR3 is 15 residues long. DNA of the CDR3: TGTGCCAGCAGCCCCAAGGCCCGACTAGCAGAGACCCAGTACTTC. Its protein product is CASSPKARLAETQYF.